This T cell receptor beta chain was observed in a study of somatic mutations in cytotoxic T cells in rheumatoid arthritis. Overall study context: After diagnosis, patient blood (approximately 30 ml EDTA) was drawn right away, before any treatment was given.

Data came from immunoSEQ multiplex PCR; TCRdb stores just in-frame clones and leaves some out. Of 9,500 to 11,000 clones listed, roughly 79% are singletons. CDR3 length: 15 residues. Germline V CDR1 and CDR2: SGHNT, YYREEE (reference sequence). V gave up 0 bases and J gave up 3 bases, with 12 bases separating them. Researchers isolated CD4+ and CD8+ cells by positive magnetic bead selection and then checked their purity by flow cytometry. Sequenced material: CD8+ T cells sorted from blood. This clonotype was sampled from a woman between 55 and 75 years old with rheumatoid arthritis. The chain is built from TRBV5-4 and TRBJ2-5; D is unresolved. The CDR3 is CASSLGSGQEETQYF. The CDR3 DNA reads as TGTGCCAGCAGCTTGGGTTCTGGGCAGGAAGAGACCCAGTACTTC.